This TCR beta chain was captured by sequencing in a study of identical twins. Study outcomes and limitations: For zero-insertion analyses, partial confounding could come from invariant MAIT and iNKT cells.

Remarks on this clonotype: The antigen remains unidentified.

With no exceptions, donors were healthy Caucasians. Addition of a universal primer site occurred through template switching, and cDNA carried unique molecular identifiers. TCRdb used MiXCR to reprocess the 5' RACE reads, holding one entry per CDR3 protein. The data hold some 460,000 distinct CDR3 sequences, with 14% observed a single time. These same records also appear under a second study, on yellow fever vaccine responses in identical twins.

The sequenced sample consisted of CD4+ T cells sorted from blood. This receptor was taken from a woman aged 18-35 years in good health.

The CDR3 nucleotides read TGTGCCAGCAGTTTCTCTAGCCTAGCATCCCAAGAGACCCAGTACTTC. Translated: CASSFSSLASQETQYF. V gene TRBV12-3 or TRBV12-4 combines with J gene TRBJ2-5; tentative D call: TRBD2 (5 bases). Trimming took 3 bases from V and 1 from J, leaving 15 bases between them. The CDR3 sequence is 16 residues long.